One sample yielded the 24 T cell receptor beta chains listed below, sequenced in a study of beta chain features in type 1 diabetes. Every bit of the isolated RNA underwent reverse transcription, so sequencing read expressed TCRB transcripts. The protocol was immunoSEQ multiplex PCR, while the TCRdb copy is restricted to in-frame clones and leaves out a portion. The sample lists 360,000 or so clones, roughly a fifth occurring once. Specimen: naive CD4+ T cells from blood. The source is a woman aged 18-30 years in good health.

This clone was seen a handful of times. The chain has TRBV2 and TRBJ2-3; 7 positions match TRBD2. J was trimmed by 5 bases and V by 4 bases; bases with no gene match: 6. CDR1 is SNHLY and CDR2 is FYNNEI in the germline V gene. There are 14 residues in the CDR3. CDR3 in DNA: TGTGCCAGCAGTGCTTCGGGAGGAGGAGATACGCAGTATTTT. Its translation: CASSASGGGDTQYF.

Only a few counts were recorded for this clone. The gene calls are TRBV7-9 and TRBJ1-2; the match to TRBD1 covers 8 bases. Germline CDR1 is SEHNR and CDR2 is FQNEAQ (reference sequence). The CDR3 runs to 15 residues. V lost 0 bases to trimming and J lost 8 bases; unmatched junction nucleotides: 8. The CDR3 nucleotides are TGTGCCAGCAGCTTAGCGGTGGGGACAGGCGACGGCTACACCTTC. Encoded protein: CASSLAVGTGDGYTF. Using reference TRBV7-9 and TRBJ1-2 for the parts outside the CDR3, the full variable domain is DTGVSQNPRHKITKRGQNVTFRCDPISEHNRLYWYRQTLGQGPEFLTYFQNEAQLEKSRLLSDRFSAERPKGSFSTLEIQRTEQGDSAMYLCASSLAVGTGDGYTFGSGTRLTVV.

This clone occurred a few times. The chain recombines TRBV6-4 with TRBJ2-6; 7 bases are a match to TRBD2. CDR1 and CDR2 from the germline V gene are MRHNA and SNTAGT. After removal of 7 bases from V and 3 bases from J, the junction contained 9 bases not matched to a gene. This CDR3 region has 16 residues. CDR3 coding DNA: TGTGCCAGCATTCACCCTGGGGGGGATGGGGCCAACGTCCTGACTTTC. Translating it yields CASIHPGGDGANVLTF.

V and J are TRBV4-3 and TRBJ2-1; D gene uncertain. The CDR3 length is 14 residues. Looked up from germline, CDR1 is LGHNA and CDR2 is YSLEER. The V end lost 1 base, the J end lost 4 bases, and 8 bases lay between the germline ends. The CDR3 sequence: CASSQAPRYNEQFF. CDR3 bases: TGCGCCAGCAGCCAAGCCCCCCGTTACAATGAGCAGTTCTTC.

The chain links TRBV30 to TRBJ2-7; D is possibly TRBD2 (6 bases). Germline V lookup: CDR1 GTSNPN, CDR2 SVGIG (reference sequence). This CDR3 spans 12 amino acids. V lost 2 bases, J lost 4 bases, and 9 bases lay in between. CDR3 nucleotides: TGTGCCTGGAGTAATGGGGGGTACGAGCAGTACTTC. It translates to CAWSNGGYEQYF.

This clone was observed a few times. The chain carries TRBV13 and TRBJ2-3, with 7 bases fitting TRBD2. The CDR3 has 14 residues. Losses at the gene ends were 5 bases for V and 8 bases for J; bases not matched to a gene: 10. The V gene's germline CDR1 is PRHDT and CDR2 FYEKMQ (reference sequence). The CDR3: CASSPRDYEATQYF. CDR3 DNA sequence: TGTGCCAGCAGCCCCAGGGACTATGAAGCTACGCAGTATTTT.

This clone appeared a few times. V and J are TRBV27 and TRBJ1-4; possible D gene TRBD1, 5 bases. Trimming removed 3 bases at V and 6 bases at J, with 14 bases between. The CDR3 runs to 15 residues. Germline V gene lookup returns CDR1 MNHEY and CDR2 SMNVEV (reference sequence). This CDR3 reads CASSFNGRAYEKLFF. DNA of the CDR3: TGTGCCAGCAGTTTCAACGGCAGGGCTTATGAAAAACTGTTTTTT.

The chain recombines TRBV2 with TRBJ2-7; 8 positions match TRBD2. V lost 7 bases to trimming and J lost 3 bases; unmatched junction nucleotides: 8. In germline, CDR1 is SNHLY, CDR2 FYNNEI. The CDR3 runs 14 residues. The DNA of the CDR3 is TGTGCCAGCAAACCTTCCGGGACTAGCTACGAGCAGTACTTC. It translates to CASKPSGTSYEQYF.

The CDR3 DNA follows: TGTGCCAGCAGTGAAGCGGGCGGGGCAGGACAGCCCCAGCATTTT. Translating gives CASSEAGGAGQPQHF. The chain couples TRBV2 to TRBJ1-5; D possibly corresponds to TRBD1 (5 bases). Looked up from germline, CDR1 is SNHLY and CDR2 is FYNNEI. The V gene lost 0 bases and the J gene lost 7 bases, with 13 bases spanning the gap. The CDR3 length is 15 residues.

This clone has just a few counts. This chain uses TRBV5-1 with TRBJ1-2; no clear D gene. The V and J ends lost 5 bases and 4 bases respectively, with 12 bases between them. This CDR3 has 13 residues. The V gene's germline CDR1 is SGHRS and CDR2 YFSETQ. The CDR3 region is CASRQTDTYGYTF. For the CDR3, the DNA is TGCGCCAGCAGACAAACAGACACCTATGGCTACACCTTC.

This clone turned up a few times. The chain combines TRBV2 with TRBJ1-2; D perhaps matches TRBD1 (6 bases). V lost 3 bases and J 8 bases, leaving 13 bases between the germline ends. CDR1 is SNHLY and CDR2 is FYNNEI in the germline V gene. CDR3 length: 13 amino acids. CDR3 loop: CASSDQGQWGYTF. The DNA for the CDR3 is TGTGCCAGCAGTGACCAGGGACAATGGGGCTACACCTTC.

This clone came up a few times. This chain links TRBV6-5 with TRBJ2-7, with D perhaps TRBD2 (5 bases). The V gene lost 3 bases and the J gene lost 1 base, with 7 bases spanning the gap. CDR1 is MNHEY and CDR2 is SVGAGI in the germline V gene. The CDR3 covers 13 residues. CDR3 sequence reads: CASSYSGSYEQYF. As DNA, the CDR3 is TGTGCCAGCAGTTATTCGGGATCCTACGAGCAGTACTTC.

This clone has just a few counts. The CDR3 loop is CASSLGDGRVSGANVLTF. The CDR3 nucleotides are TGCGCCAGCAGCTTGGGGGACGGGAGAGTCTCTGGGGCCAACGTCCTGACTTTC. The V gene is TRBV5-1, the J gene TRBJ2-6; TRBD2 might be the D (6 bases). This CDR3 has 18 amino acids. Germline V CDR1 and CDR2: SGHRS, YFSETQ. Trimming removed 0 bases at V and 0 bases at J, with 13 bases between.

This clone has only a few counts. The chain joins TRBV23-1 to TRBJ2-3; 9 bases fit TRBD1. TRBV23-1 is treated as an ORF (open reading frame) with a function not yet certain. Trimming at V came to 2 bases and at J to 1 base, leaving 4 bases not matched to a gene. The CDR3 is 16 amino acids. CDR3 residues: CASSQEGQGGTDTQYF. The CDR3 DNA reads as TGCGCCAGCAGTCAAGAGGGACAGGGCGGCACAGATACGCAGTATTTT.

Written as DNA, the CDR3 is TGTGCCAGCAGTGAAGGACTAATGGGTGCATACGAGCAGTACTTC. This codes for CASSEGLMGAYEQYF. This chain uses TRBV25-1 with TRBJ2-7, with D maybe TRBD2 (6 bases). CDR1 MGHDK and CDR2 SYGVNS come from the germline V gene. Trimming cost V 2 bases and J 4 bases, with 15 bases left between them. The CDR3 runs to 15 residues.

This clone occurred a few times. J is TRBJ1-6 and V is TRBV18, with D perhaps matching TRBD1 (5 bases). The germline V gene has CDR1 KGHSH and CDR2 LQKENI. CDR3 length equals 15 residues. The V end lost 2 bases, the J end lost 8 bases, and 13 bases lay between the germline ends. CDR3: CASSPKGDSHSPLHF. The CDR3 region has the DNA TGTGCCAGCTCACCAAAAGGGGATTCGCATTCACCCCTCCACTTT.

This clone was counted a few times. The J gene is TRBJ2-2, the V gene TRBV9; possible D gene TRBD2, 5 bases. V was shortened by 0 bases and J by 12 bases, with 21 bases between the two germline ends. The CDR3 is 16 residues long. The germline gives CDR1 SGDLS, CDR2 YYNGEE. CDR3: CASSVGDPAGRRQLFF. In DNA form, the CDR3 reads TGTGCCAGCAGCGTAGGAGACCCTGCGGGCCGCCGCCAGCTGTTTTTT.

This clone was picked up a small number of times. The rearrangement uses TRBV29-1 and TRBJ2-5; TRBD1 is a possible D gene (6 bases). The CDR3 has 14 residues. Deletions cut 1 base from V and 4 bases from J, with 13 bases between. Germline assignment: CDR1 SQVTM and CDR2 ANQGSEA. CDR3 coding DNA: TGCAGCGTTGAAGGGCAGGGACAAGGAGAGACCCAGTACTTC. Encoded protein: CSVEGQGQGETQYF.

CDR3 loop: CASSFILGQGLNTEAFF. In nucleotides, the CDR3 is TGTGCCAGCAGCTTCATCCTCGGACAGGGACTGAACACTGAAGCTTTCTTT. The chain employs TRBV7-2 and TRBJ1-1; TRBD1 aligns across 8 bases. Germline V gene sequence: CDR1 SGHTA, CDR2 FQGNSA. V lost 3 bases, J lost 0 bases, and 9 bases stayed unmatched. This CDR3 is 17 amino acids long.

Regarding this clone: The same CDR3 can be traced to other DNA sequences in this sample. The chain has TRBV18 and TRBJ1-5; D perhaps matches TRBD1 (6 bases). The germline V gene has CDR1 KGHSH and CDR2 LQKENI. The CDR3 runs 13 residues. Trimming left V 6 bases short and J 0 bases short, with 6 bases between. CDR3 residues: CASSRGSNQPQHF. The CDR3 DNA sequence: TGTGCCAGCTCCAGGGGTAGCAATCAGCCCCAGCATTTT. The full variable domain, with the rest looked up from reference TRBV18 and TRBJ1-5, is NAGVMQNPRHLVRRRGQEARLRCSPMKGHSHVYWYRQLPEEGLKFMVYLQKENIIDESGMPKERFSAEFPKEGPSILRIQQVVRGDSAAYFCASSRGSNQPQHFGDGTRLSIL.

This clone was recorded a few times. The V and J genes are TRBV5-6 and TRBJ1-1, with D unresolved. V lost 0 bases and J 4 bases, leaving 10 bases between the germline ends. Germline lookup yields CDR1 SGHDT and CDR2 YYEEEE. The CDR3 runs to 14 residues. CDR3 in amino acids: CASSLAGRITEAFF. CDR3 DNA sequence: TGTGCCAGCAGCTTGGCCGGTCGAATCACTGAAGCTTTCTTT.

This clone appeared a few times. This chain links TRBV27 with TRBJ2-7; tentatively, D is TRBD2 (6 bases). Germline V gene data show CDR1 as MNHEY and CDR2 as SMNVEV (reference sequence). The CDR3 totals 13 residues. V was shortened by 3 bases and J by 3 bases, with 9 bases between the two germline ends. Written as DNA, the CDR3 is TGTGCCAGCAGTTTGCGGGAAGGCTACGAGCAGTACTTC. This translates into CASSLREGYEQYF.

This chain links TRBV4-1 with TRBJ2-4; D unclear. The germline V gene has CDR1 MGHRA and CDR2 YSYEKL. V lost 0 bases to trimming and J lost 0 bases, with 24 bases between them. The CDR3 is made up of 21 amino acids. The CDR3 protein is CASSQEPPPPSVSLAKNIQYF. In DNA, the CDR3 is TGCGCCAGCAGCCAAGAACCCCCACCCCCCTCGGTCTCCTTAGCCAAAAACATTCAGTACTTC.

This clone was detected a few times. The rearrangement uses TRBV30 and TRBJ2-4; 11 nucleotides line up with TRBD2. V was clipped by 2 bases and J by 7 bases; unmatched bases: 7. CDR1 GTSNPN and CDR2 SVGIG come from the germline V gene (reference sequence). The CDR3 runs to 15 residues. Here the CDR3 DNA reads TGTGCCTGGAGTCCAGGTACTAGCGGGAGCAACATTCAGTACTTC. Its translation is CAWSPGTSGSNIQYF. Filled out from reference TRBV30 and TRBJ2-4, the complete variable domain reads SQTIHQWPATLVQPVGSPLSLECTVEGTSNPNLYWYRQAAGRGLQLLFYSVGIGQISSEVPQNLSASRPQDRQFILSSKKLLLSDSGFYLCAWSPGTSGSNIQYFGAGTRLSVL.